This T cell receptor beta chain was observed in a study of blood T cell repertoires in COVID-19. Study in general: The United States, Italy and Spain were the sources of the acute and convalescent COVID-19 samples. From T cells, B-cell-depleted T cells, or PBMCs came the material, which was cDNA or gDNA.

Germline V gene data show CDR1 as LGHNA and CDR2 as YSLEER. The CDR3 runs to 13 residues. The V gene lost 4 bases and the J gene lost 8 bases, with 11 bases spanning the gap. As processed by the authors: Amplified reference gene primers provided the basis for estimating nucleated cell counts. Some clones are missing from TCRdb's copy, which holds only in-frame ones; the method was immunoSEQ multiplex PCR. V, J and clone size are those of that table, while D and trimming were read from the DNA. There are under 85,000 clones in the sample; about 81% occur only once, and approximately 14% lies in the top ten.

The rearrangement joins TRBV4-3 to TRBJ1-4; D unclear. This receptor was identified in an elderly man with acute or convalescent COVID-19. Sequenced: peripheral blood. CDR3 sequence reads: CASSPGREEKLFF. CDR3 sequence (DNA): TGCGCCAGCAGCCCCGGGCGGGAGGAAAAACTGTTTTTT.